What follows are 5 T cell receptor beta chains derived from one specimen sequenced in a study of Graves' ophthalmopathy and Graves' hyperthyroidism. CDR3 regions of TCR beta were amplified from RNA transcripts. HTBI primers primed a first-round RT-PCR, and a second-round multiplex PCR followed. TCRdb used MiXCR to reprocess the multiplex PCR reads, holding one entry per CDR3 protein. This table holds hundreds of thousands of distinct CDR3 sequences, just over 40% found once. The sequencing input was peripheral blood. The source of these receptors is an adult man with Graves' ophthalmopathy.

The rearrangement joins TRBV2 to TRBJ2-5, with 12 bases fitting TRBD2. Germline CDR1 and CDR2: SNHLY and FYNNEI. This CDR3 has 15 residues. Trimming removed 5 bases from V and 7 bases from J; junction bases left unmatched: 8. CDR3 nucleotide sequence: TGTGCCAGCAGTAAGACTAGCGGGGGCATGGGGACCCAGTACTTC. It encodes CASSKTSGGMGTQYF. The complete variable domain, with remaining parts taken from reference TRBV2 and TRBJ2-5, reads EPEVTQTPSHQVTQMGQEVILRCVPISNHLYFYWYRQILGQKVEFLVSFYNNEISEKSEIFDDQFSVERPDGSNFTLKIRSTKLEDSAMYFCASSKTSGGMGTQYFGPGTRLLVL.

This clonotype showed up many times. The chain uses TRBV15 and TRBJ1-1; D uncertain. The CDR3 is made up of 14 amino acids. Germline V gene lookup returns CDR1 LNHNV and CDR2 YYDKDF (reference sequence). Trimming cost V 4 bases and J 1 base, with 10 bases left between them. CDR3 sequence reads: CATSNQAENTEAFF. The CDR3 nucleotides are TGTGCCACCAGCAACCAGGCCGAGAACACTGAAGCTTTCTTT.

This clonotype occurred a few times. The chain uses TRBV4-2 and TRBJ1-2; 7 bases are a match to TRBD1. This CDR3 is 12 amino acids long. Unmatched junction bases numbered 8, after V lost 8 bases and J lost 8 bases. Germline V gene data show CDR1 as LGHNA and CDR2 as YNFKEQ. Written as DNA, the CDR3 is TGTGCCAGCCAGGGGGGGCCGGGGGGCTACACCTTC. It codes for CASQGGPGGYTF.

This clonotype was counted ten times or more. The chain uses TRBV15 and TRBJ2-7; tentative D call: TRBD1 (6 bases). CDR3 length equals 13 residues. Trimming left V 4 bases short and J 2 bases short, with 9 bases between. Germline CDR1 reads LNHNV; CDR2 reads YYDKDF (reference sequence). CDR3 DNA: TGTGCCACCAGCAAGGGACAACCCTACGAGCAGTACTTC. Encoded protein: CATSKGQPYEQYF.

This clonotype was detected many times. V is TRBV19 and J is TRBJ1-1; 10 nucleotides agree with TRBD1. CDR3 length equals 14 residues. Germline CDR1 and CDR2: LNHDA and SQIVND (reference sequence). V was clipped by 5 bases and J by 5 bases; unmatched bases: 5. Written as DNA, the CDR3 is TGTGCCAGTAGTCGGCGGACAGGGGGGACTGAAGCTTTCTTT. This encodes CASSRRTGGTEAFF.